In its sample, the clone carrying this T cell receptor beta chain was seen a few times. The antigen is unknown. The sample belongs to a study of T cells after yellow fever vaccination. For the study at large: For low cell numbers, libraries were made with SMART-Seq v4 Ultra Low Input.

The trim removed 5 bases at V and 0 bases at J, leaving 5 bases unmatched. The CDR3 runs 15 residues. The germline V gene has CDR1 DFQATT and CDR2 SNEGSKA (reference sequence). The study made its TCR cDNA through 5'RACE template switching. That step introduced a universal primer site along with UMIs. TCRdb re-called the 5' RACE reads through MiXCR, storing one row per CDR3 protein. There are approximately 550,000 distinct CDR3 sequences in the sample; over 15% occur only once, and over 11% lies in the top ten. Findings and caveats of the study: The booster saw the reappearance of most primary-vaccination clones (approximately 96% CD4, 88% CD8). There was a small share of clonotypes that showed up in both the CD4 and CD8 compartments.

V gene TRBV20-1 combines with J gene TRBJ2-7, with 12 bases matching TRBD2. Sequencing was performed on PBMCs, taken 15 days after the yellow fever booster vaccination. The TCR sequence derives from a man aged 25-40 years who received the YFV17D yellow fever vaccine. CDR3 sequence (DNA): TGCAGTGCTTGGACTAGCGGGAAGAGCTCCTACGAGCAGTACTTC. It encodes CSAWTSGKSSYEQYF.